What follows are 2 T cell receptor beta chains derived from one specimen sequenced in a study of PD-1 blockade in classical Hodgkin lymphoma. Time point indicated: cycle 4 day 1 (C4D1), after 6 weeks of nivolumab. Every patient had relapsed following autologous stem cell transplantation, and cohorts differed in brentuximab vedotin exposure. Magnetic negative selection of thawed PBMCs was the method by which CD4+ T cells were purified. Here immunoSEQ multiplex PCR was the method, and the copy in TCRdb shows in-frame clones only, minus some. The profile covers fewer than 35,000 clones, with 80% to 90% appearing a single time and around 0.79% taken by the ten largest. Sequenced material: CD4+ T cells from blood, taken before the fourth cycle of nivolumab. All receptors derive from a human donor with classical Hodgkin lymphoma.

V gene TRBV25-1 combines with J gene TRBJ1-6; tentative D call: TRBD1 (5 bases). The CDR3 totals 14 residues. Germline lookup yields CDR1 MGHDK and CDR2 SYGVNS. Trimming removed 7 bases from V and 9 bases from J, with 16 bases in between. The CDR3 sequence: CASNSVGRGSPLHF. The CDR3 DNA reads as TGTGCCAGCAACTCGGTGGGTAGGGGTTCACCCCTCCACTTT. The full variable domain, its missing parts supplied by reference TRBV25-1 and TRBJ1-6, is EADIYQTPRYLVIGTGKKITLECSQTMGHDKMYWYQQDPGMELHLIHYSYGVNSTEKGDLSSESTVSRIRTEHFPLTLESARPSHTSQYLCASNSVGRGSPLHFGNGTRLTVT.

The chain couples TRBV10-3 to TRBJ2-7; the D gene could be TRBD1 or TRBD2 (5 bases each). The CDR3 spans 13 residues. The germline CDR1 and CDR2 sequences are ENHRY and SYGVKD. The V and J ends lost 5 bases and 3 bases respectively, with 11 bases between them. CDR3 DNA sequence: TGTGCCATCAGTCGGGACCGGGGCTACGAGCAGTACTTC. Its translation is CAISRDRGYEQYF.